Here is one T cell receptor beta chain with its context. Authors' analysis steps: Amplification of reference gene primers provided the estimated nucleated cell counts. Data came from immunoSEQ multiplex PCR; TCRdb stores just in-frame clones and leaves some out. From that table come the V and J calls and clone size; the DNA was used to work out D and trimming. The table has about 240,000 clones, roughly 87% seen once. The entry originates in a study of blood T cell repertoires in COVID-19. Study-wide context: COVID-19 samples from acute and convalescent phases originated in the United States, Italy and Spain.

Per germline, CDR1 LNHNV and CDR2 YYDKDF (reference sequence). V was trimmed by 3 bases and J by 1 base, leaving 9 bases between them. The CDR3 covers 14 residues. The receptor comes from a man aged 60-69 years who had recovered from COVID-19. Sequencing was done on a sample of peripheral blood. The chain uses TRBV15 and TRBJ1-2; D uncertain. CDR3 amino acids: CATSSLRGNYGYTF. CDR3 nucleotides: TGTGCCACCAGCAGCTTACGCGGTAACTATGGCTACACCTTC.